This T cell receptor (beta chain) was found in a study of cytomegalovirus exposure and HLA in healthy donors. General study points: Later genetic work tied a missense DCLRE1C variant to beta-chain V and J trimming. In a later analysis, compared with equally common non-associated chains, HLA-associated beta chains were more expanded. Owing to their indistinguishability, certain V segments, notably TRBV6-2 and TRBV6-3, were excluded. TCR association rates varied by HLA locus in a later analysis, with DRB1 highest and HLA-C lowest.

The PCR was carried out with 60 Vbeta primers and 13 Jbeta primers. Sequenced by immunoSEQ multiplex PCR; TCRdb stores in-frame clones only, minus some. This table holds about 38,000 clones. Comment on this clone: Its specificity is unknown.

This CDR3 has 16 residues. Trimming removed 6 bases from V and 1 base from J; junction bases left unmatched: 5. Germline loops: CDR1 MGHRA, CDR2 YSYEKL. The chain carries TRBV4-1 and TRBJ2-6; 8 bases line up with TRBD1. Sequencing was performed on PBMCs. The TCR sequence derives from a man between 35 and 55 years old in good health and CMV-seropositive. CDR3 protein: CASRPGQGSGANVLTF. CDR3 nucleotides: TGCGCCAGCAGACCAGGACAGGGTTCTGGGGCCAACGTCCTGACTTTC.